Listed here are 29 T cell receptor beta chains from one sample, sequenced in a study of blood T cell repertoires in COVID-19. Libraries were prepared by immunoSEQ multiplex PCR; TCRdb keeps only in-frame clonotypes and omits some of them. The sample includes roughly 150,000 clones, around 81% of them seen just once. Sequencing was done on a sample of PBMCs or T cells enriched from blood (not recorded which). The receptor source for this set is a middle-aged woman who had recovered from COVID-19.

This sequence joins TRBV27 and TRBJ1-3; no reliable D call. Trimming took off 5 bases at V and 0 bases at J, with 11 bases between the two ends. The CDR3 contains 15 residues. In germline, CDR1 is MNHEY, CDR2 SMNVEV (reference sequence). In DNA, the CDR3 is TGTGCCAGCAGTCGACACGGGGACTCTGGAAACACCATATATTTT. Protein: CASSRHGDSGNTIYF.

The CDR3 nucleotides are TGTGCCATAGGGACAGGGAACTATGGCTACACCTTC. This encodes CAIGTGNYGYTF. The genes are TRBV3-1 (or the pseudogene TRBV3-2) and TRBJ1-2; 9 bases fit TRBD1. CDR1 is LGHDT and CDR2 is YNNKEL in the germline V gene (reference sequence). Germline trimming cut 10 bases from V and 2 bases from J; bases unmatched to any gene: 2. CDR3 length: 12 amino acids.

The rearrangement joins TRBV5-1 to TRBJ2-7; D is unresolved. Germline V gene sequence: CDR1 SGHRS, CDR2 YFSETQ. The CDR3 spans 13 residues. V was shortened by 0 bases and J by 3 bases, with 7 bases between the two germline ends. The CDR3 here is CASSLAYNYEQYF. The CDR3 DNA is TGCGCCAGCAGCTTGGCTTATAACTACGAGCAGTACTTC.

The V gene is TRBV10-3, the J gene TRBJ2-3, with 8 bases matching TRBD2. The J segment lost 4 bases and the V segment lost 3 bases, leaving 6 bases of the junction unmatched. The length of the CDR3 is 15 residues. Germline V lookup: CDR1 ENHRY, CDR2 SYGVKD. CDR3 nucleotides: TGTGCCATCAGTGATTCGGGGGGGCGGGCAGATACGCAGTATTTT. It translates to CAISDSGGRADTQYF.

The chain combines TRBV2 with TRBJ2-5; the match to TRBD1 covers 9 bases. The CDR3 runs 15 residues. Germline trimming cut 3 bases from V and 1 base from J; bases unmatched to any gene: 3. Per germline, CDR1 SNHLY and CDR2 FYNNEI. The CDR3 DNA reads as TGTGCCAGCAGTGAGGACAGGGGATTCCAAGAGACCCAGTACTTC. Protein product: CASSEDRGFQETQYF.

The sample holds a few counts of this clone. The chain couples TRBV9 to TRBJ2-2, with TRBD2 matching over 8 bases. The V gene end was trimmed by 0 bases and the J gene end by 6 bases; junction bases not matched to a gene: 7. CDR1 and CDR2 from the germline V gene are SGDLS and YYNGEE. CDR3 length: 16 residues. CDR3 in DNA: TGTGCCAGCAGCGTAGAAGCGGGAGTGTACCCCGGGGAGCTGTTTTTT. This sequence encodes CASSVEAGVYPGELFF.

The gene calls are TRBV5-1 and TRBJ2-7; D gene ambiguous. With 0 bases removed from V and 3 bases from J, the gap between germline ends came to 13 bases. The CDR3 runs 15 residues. The germline V gene has CDR1 SGHRS and CDR2 YFSETQ. The CDR3 DNA is TGCGCCAGCAGCTTGGAAGACGCGGTAGTCTACGAGCAGTACTTC. It encodes CASSLEDAVVYEQYF.

This chain connects TRBV7-9 to TRBJ1-2; no firm D call. Between the trimmed V and J ends, which lost 5 bases and 3 bases, there was a span of 16 bases. This CDR3 has 15 amino acids. The germline V gene encodes CDR1 SEHNR and CDR2 FQNEAQ (reference sequence). CDR3 sequence reads: CASSLLVPDDYGYTF. CDR3 DNA: TGTGCCAGCAGCCTCCTGGTCCCAGATGACTATGGCTACACCTTC.

V gene TRBV28 combines with J gene TRBJ1-5; TRBD1 agrees at 8 bases. The CDR3 consists of 14 residues. The V gene end was trimmed by 6 bases and the J gene end by 4 bases; junction bases not matched to a gene: 5. Germline values: CDR1 MDHEN, CDR2 SYDVKM. The CDR3 spells CASRPTGENQPQHF. The CDR3 nucleotides are TGTGCCAGCAGACCGACAGGGGAGAATCAGCCCCAGCATTTT.

The V and J genes are TRBV15 and TRBJ1-1, with D possibly being TRBD1 (5 bases). CDR3 length: 18 residues. Germline assignment: CDR1 LNHNV and CDR2 YYDKDF (reference sequence). With 0 bases removed from V and 4 bases from J, the gap between germline ends came to 21 bases. The CDR3, as DNA: TGTGCCACCAGCAGAGATTATGATGTGGGGGGACGGGGCACTGAAGCTTTCTTT. Its protein is CATSRDYDVGGRGTEAFF.

The chain employs TRBV6-5 and TRBJ1-2, with a tentative D call TRBD1 (6 bases). The CDR3 sequence is 12 residues long. The V end was cut by 7 bases, the J end by 3 bases, with 9 bases between. CDR1 MNHEY and CDR2 SVGAGI come from the germline V gene. The CDR3 protein is CASTPGDYGYTF. The CDR3 DNA sequence: TGTGCCAGCACCCCAGGGGACTATGGCTACACCTTC.

The CDR3 here is CASSLGQDYEQYF. The DNA for the CDR3 is TGTGCCAGCAGCTTGGGACAGGACTACGAGCAGTACTTC. This chain uses TRBV5-4 with TRBJ2-7; D possibly corresponds to TRBD1 (6 bases). V lost 0 bases and J 3 bases, leaving 7 bases between the germline ends. Per the germline V gene, CDR1 is SGHNT and CDR2 is YYREEE (reference sequence). The CDR3 is made up of 13 amino acids.

The chain combines TRBV4-1 with TRBJ2-2; 7 positions agree with TRBD1. With V trimmed by 1 base and J by 1 base, 6 bases remained unmatched. The CDR3 has 17 amino acids. Germline V gene data show CDR1 as MGHRA and CDR2 as YSYEKL. In nucleotides, the CDR3 is TGCGCCAGCAGCCAAGGGAAGGGACAGCTGAACACCGGGGAGCTGTTTTTT. It yields the protein CASSQGKGQLNTGELFF.

The chain joins TRBV2 to TRBJ2-7; 10 bases are shared with TRBD1. This CDR3 is built from 14 residues. With V trimmed by 6 bases and J by 3 bases, 5 bases remained unmatched. The germline gives CDR1 SNHLY, CDR2 FYNNEI. The CDR3 nucleotides are TGTGCCAGCAGGGGACAGGGGAGGGGCTACGAGCAGTACTTC. This sequence encodes CASRGQGRGYEQYF.

This clone is judged medium-sized. The gene calls are TRBV27 and TRBJ2-5; TRBD1 matches 8 bases. With V trimmed by 6 bases and J by 4 bases, 10 bases remained unmatched. CDR3 length equals 15 residues. CDR1 MNHEY and CDR2 SMNVEV come from the germline V gene (reference sequence). CDR3 residues: CASSQTGVAGETQYF. In DNA, the CDR3 is TGTGCCAGCAGCCAGACAGGGGTGGCAGGAGAGACCCAGTACTTC.

The chain couples TRBV2 to TRBJ1-6, with D perhaps TRBD1 (6 bases). This CDR3 spans 18 amino acids. Trimming removed 3 bases from V and 10 bases from J, with 25 bases in between. CDR1 is SNHLY and CDR2 is FYNNEI in the germline V gene. The CDR3 is CASSDPGTHSGGESPLHF. The CDR3 DNA reads TGTGCCAGCAGTGACCCAGGGACACACAGCGGGGGGGAATCACCCCTCCACTTT.

The gene calls are TRBV10-3 and TRBJ1-2; D remains ambiguous. Trimming pared 0 bases from V and 3 bases from J, leaving 26 bases between. The CDR3 is 20 residues long. Germline V lookup: CDR1 ENHRY, CDR2 SYGVKD. CDR3 in DNA: TGTGCCATCAGTGAGTCGATCTTCGGGAAAACCTCAACTCGGGACTATGGCTACACCTTC. Translating gives CAISESIFGKTSTRDYGYTF.

The chain links TRBV18 to TRBJ1-3, with D hard to call. Between the trimmed V and J ends, which lost 2 bases and 0 bases, there was a span of 8 bases. Per germline, CDR1 KGHSH and CDR2 LQKENI. The CDR3 length is 15 residues. CDR3 sequence: CASSPSEFSGNTIYF. The CDR3, as DNA: TGTGCCAGCTCACCATCGGAGTTCTCTGGAAACACCATATATTTT.

Regarding this clone: The sample has other DNA sequences that encode this CDR3 too. The chain carries TRBV18 and TRBJ1-1; 9 nucleotides line up with TRBD1. The CDR3 extends over 15 amino acids. Germline V lookup: CDR1 KGHSH, CDR2 LQKENI. The V gene end was trimmed by 3 bases and the J gene end by 3 bases; junction bases not matched to a gene: 5. In DNA form, the CDR3 reads TGTGCCAGCTCACCTCGGGGACAGGGTGACACTGAAGCTTTCTTT. Translation: CASSPRGQGDTEAFF. Full variable domain (outside the CDR3, taken from reference TRBV18 and TRBJ1-1): NAGVMQNPRHLVRRRGQEARLRCSPMKGHSHVYWYRQLPEEGLKFMVYLQKENIIDESGMPKERFSAEFPKEGPSILRIQQVVRGDSAAYFCASSPRGQGDTEAFFGQGTRLTVV.

V gene TRBV3-1 (or the pseudogene TRBV3-2) combines with J gene TRBJ2-5, with 7 bases fitting TRBD2. J was trimmed by 5 bases and V by 1 base; bases with no gene match: 7. This CDR3 has 15 amino acids. CDR1 LGHDT and CDR2 YNNKEL come from the germline V gene (reference sequence). CDR3 nucleotides: TGTGCCAGCAGCCAAGGGACCCCCGGGAGGGAGACCCAGTACTTC. Translated, it gives CASSQGTPGRETQYF.

CDR3 coding DNA: TGCAGCGCGTGGGCCGGTGGGTACGAGCAGTACTTC. Its translation: CSAWAGGYEQYF. The chain couples TRBV29-1 to TRBJ2-7, with D unclear. CDR3 length: 12 residues. V lost 7 bases, J lost 4 bases, and 14 bases lay in between. The germline CDR1 and CDR2 sequences are SQVTM and ANQGSEA.

V is TRBV14 and J is TRBJ2-7; D is ambiguous. Between the trimmed V and J ends, which lost 0 bases and 6 bases, there was a span of 9 bases. The CDR3 is 13 residues long. Germline CDR1 is SGHDN and CDR2 is FVKESK. The CDR3 here is CASSQDRTGEQYF. CDR3 nucleotides: TGTGCCAGCAGCCAAGACCGAACGGGCGAGCAGTACTTC.

The genes are TRBV30 and TRBJ1-1; perhaps TRBD1 as D (5 bases). V was shortened by 3 bases and J by 5 bases, with 7 bases between the two germline ends. This CDR3 spans 11 amino acids. Looked up from germline, CDR1 is GTSNPN and CDR2 is SVGIG (reference sequence). The CDR3 is CAWSQGTEAFF. The CDR3 coding sequence is TGTGCCTGGAGCCAGGGAACTGAAGCTTTCTTT.

This clone was detected once. The genes are TRBV5-1 and TRBJ1-2; weak D call: TRBD1 (6 bases). CDR1 and CDR2 (germline): SGHRS, YFSETQ. V was trimmed by 4 bases and J by 2 bases, leaving 15 bases between them. The CDR3 covers 15 residues. The CDR3 reads CASSPIQGSNYGYTF. DNA for the CDR3: TGCGCCAGCAGCCCAATTCAGGGGTCCAACTATGGCTACACCTTC.

This clone is a singleton in its sample. The V and J genes are TRBV30 and TRBJ1-1; D ambiguous. Between the trimmed V and J ends, which lost 4 bases and 0 bases, there was a span of 12 bases. Germline V gene data show CDR1 as GTSNPN and CDR2 as SVGIG (reference sequence). The CDR3 spans 14 residues. CDR3 protein: CAWTKRRLNTEAFF. The CDR3 DNA follows: TGTGCCTGGACAAAGCGGCGGCTGAACACTGAAGCTTTCTTT.

The chain uses TRBV3-1 (or the pseudogene TRBV3-2) and TRBJ1-6; 10 positions agree with TRBD1. CDR3 length equals 15 residues. With V trimmed by 0 bases and J by 10 bases, 3 bases remained unmatched. CDR1 is LGHDT and CDR2 is YNNKEL in the germline V gene (reference sequence). The CDR3 is CASSQEGTGVSPLHF. In DNA form, the CDR3 reads TGTGCCAGCAGCCAAGAGGGGACAGGGGTATCACCCCTCCACTTT.

V gene TRBV2 combines with J gene TRBJ1-1; weak D call: TRBD1 (5 bases). Germline CDR1 SNHLY, CDR2 FYNNEI. The V end was cut by 5 bases, the J end by 3 bases, with 13 bases between. This CDR3 is built from 14 residues. Here the CDR3 reads CASSLDTSDTEAFF. The CDR3 DNA reads as TGTGCCAGCAGTTTGGACACCTCAGACACTGAAGCTTTCTTT.

This chain uses TRBV4-1 with TRBJ2-7, with D unresolved. The CDR3 totals 15 residues. The germline V and J ends were trimmed by 1 base and 0 bases, with 10 bases remaining between them. Germline-derived CDR1 and CDR2 are MGHRA and YSYEKL. The CDR3 region is CASSQAERSSYEQYF. The CDR3 DNA is TGCGCCAGCAGCCAAGCCGAGAGGTCCTCCTACGAGCAGTACTTC.

This clone was counted once. The J gene is TRBJ1-3, the V gene TRBV5-1, with 7 nucleotides matching TRBD1. Germline V gene lookup returns CDR1 SGHRS and CDR2 YFSETQ. The length of the CDR3 is 18 residues. Trimming took 4 bases from V and 0 from J; bases not matched to a gene: 13. The CDR3 DNA sequence: TGCGCCAGCAGCCTCGGTGTGGGGGACAGTGCCTCTGGAAACACCATATATTTT. It codes for CASSLGVGDSASGNTIYF.